A selection of T cell receptor beta chains follows, all from one sample in a study of cytomegalovirus exposure and HLA in healthy donors. TCRdb's table, derived via immunoSEQ multiplex PCR, lists solely in-frame clones and lacks some. The sample has about 170,000 clones; approximately 78% are singletons. The sequenced material came from PBMCs. Every receptor here comes from a woman younger than 30 in good health and CMV-seronegative. Each CDR3 is given with its conserved first and last residue. A D gene is named only where the DNA matches it firmly. Size is stated for part of the rows, as once, few or many counts, or as a class when the clone is expanded.

17	TRBD2	TRBV5-1	TRBJ2-4	.	TGCGCCAGCAGCAATAGAAGCGGGAGGGGCGCCAAAAACATTCAGTACTTC	CASSNRSGRGAKNIQYF
12	.	TRBV28	TRBJ2-5	.	TGTGCCAGCAGTCCCCCAATGGAGACCCAGTACTTC	CASSPPMETQYF
21	TRBD2	TRBV13	TRBJ2-1	.	TGTGCCAGCAGCTTAGACGGCTTGGCTAGCGGGACTCTTCTTTCCTACAATGAGCAGTTCTTC	CASSLDGLASGTLLSYNEQFF
16	.	TRBV7-9	TRBJ1-2	.	TGTGCCAGCAAAGGACAGCTCCCCAGTACGCCGGATGGCTACACCTTC	CASKGQLPSTPDGYTF
17	TRBD2	TRBV2	TRBJ2-1	.	TGTGCCAGCGGACTAGCGGGAGTTCATGGGGGATCGGATGAGCAGTTCTTC	CASGLAGVHGGSDEQFF
13	TRBD1	TRBV9	TRBJ1-2	few	TGTGCCAGCAGCCAGACAGGGGCCTATGGCTACACCTTC	CASSQTGAYGYTF
16	TRBD2	TRBV6-4	TRBJ2-1	.	TGTGCCAGCAGTCTCATAGCGGGAGGTCCCTACAATGAGCAGTTCTTC	CASSLIAGGPYNEQFF
15	TRBD2	TRBV2	TRBJ2-7	.	TGTGCCAGCAGTGATCCCAGGACTAGTCTCTACGAGCAGTACTTC	CASSDPRTSLYEQYF
16	TRBD1	TRBV7-8	TRBJ1-3	.	TGTGCCAGCAGCATCGGGACAGGCCCCTCTGGAAACACCATATATTTT	CASSIGTGPSGNTIYF
16	TRBD2	TRBV2	TRBJ2-1	once	TGTGCCAGCAGTGAGTCGGCGGGAGGGTGGTGCAATGAGCAGTTCTTC	CASSESAGGWCNEQFF
14	TRBD1	TRBV7-8	TRBJ2-7	.	TGTGCCAGCAGCAGGACAGGGGAATCCTACGAGCAGTACTTC	CASSRTGESYEQYF
16	.	TRBV10-3	TRBJ1-4	.	TGTGCCATCAGTGAGTCAGGTGGGCAGCTCAATGAAAAACTGTTTTTT	CAISESGGQLNEKLFF
13	.	TRBV28	TRBJ1-1	.	TGTGCCAGCAGGGACGAGACAGACACTGAAGCTTTCTTT	CASRDETDTEAFF
15	TRBD2	TRBV5-6	TRBJ2-7	.	TGTGCCAGCAGTTTCGGCGGGAGTGGGTCCTACGAGCAGTACTTC	CASSFGGSGSYEQYF
15	TRBD1	TRBV27	TRBJ2-7	.	TGTGCCAGCAGTTTACGCAGGACAGGGGACTACGAGCAGTACTTC	CASSLRRTGDYEQYF
18	TRBD1	TRBV28	TRBJ1-2	.	TGTGCCAGCAGTTTACCCCGACAGGGTAGTTTGAATAACTATGGCTACACCTTC	CASSLPRQGSLNNYGYTF
14	.	TRBV19	TRBJ2-2	.	TGTGCCAGTAGCACGACAGCGAACACCGGGGAGCTGTTTTTT	CASSTTANTGELFF
17	TRBD1	TRBV19	TRBJ2-1	.	TGTGCCAGTAGTAAGGGACAGGGGAAGGTCTCCTACAATGAGCAGTTCTTC	CASSKGQGKVSYNEQFF
15	.	TRBV19	TRBJ1-2	.	TGTGCCAGTAGGAACCCAGGGTTTACTAACTATGGCTACACCTTC	CASRNPGFTNYGYTF
15	TRBD2	TRBV9	TRBJ2-1	few	TGTGCCAGCAGCGTTCTAGCGGGGGGCTACAATGAGCAGTTCTTC	CASSVLAGGYNEQFF
15	TRBD2	TRBV15	TRBJ2-7	.	TGTGCCGTAGGCGACGGGACTAGCGGGAACTACGAGCAGTACTTC	CAVGDGTSGNYEQYF